The source of this T cell receptor (beta chain) is a study of cytomegalovirus exposure and HLA in healthy donors. Measured with immunoSEQ multiplex PCR; TCRdb has only the in-frame clones, and not every one. The sample lists 100,000 or so clones; around 85% were seen once. In germline, CDR1 is GTSNPN, CDR2 SVGIG (reference sequence). The ends lost 6 bases at V and 1 base at J; junction bases unmatched: 10. The CDR3 totals 17 residues. This clonotype originated in a man aged 18 to 29 in good health and CMV-seropositive. This chain joins TRBV30 and TRBJ2-6, with 9 nucleotides matching TRBD1. Sequenced sample: PBMCs. The CDR3 coding sequence is TGTGCCTGTACCGGGACAGGGTCTTTGTCTGGGGCCAACGTCCTGACTTTC. Its translation: CACTGTGSLSGANVLTF.